The T cell receptor beta chain described here comes from a study of T cells in pancreatic ductal adenocarcinoma. A word on this clone: What it recognizes is unknown.

Losses at the gene ends were 7 bases for V and 4 bases for J; bases not matched to a gene: 4. The CDR3 length is 13 residues. Germline lookup yields CDR1 ENHRY and CDR2 SYGVKD. Using immunoSEQ multiplex PCR, the repertoire was profiled, and TCRdb retains in-frame clones only, with some absent. The table shows roughly 100,000 clones, with roughly 96% occurring only once. No neoadjuvant therapy was given to the selected pancreatic ductal adenocarcinoma patients before their surgery. The study's findings and limits: Tumor and blood clonality did not differ significantly, about 0.11 versus 0.072.

Source material: PBMCs. This TCR came from a human donor with pancreatic ductal adenocarcinoma. V is TRBV10-3 and J is TRBJ1-5; 7 bases are a match to TRBD1. The CDR3 loop reads CAITSGGNQPQHF. The CDR3 region has the DNA TGTGCCATCACTTCAGGGGGTAATCAGCCCCAGCATTTT.